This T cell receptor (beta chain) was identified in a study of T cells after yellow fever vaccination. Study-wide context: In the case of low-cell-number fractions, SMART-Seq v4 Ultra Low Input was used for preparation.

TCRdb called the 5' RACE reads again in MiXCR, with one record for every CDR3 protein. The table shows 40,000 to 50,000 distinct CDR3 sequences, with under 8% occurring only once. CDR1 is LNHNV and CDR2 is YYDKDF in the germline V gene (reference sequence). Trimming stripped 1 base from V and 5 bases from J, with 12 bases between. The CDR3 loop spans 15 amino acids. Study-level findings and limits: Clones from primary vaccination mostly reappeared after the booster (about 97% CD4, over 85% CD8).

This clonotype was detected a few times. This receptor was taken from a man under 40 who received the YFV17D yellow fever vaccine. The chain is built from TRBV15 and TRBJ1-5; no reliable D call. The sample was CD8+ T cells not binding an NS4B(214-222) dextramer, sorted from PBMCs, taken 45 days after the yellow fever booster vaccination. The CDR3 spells CATSRGRTADQPQHF. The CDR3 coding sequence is TGTGCCACCAGCAGAGGACGGACGGCAGATCAGCCCCAGCATTTT. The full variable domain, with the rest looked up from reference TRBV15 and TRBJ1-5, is DAMVIQNPRYQVTQFGKPVTLSCSQTLNHNVMYWYQQKSSQAPKLLFHYYDKDFNNEADTPDNFQSRRPNTSFCFLDIRSPGLGDTAMYLCATSRGRTADQPQHFGDGTRLSIL.